This TCR beta chain was recovered during a study of T cells in Graves' hyperthyroidism and ophthalmopathy. Study results and limitations: Most expanded thyroid clonotypes above 0.001 also appeared in blood.

Researchers amplified the TCR beta CDR3 regions from RNA transcripts. A set of HTBI primers served as the primers for a first-round RT-PCR of the TCR CDR3. TCRdb analysed the multiplex PCR reads with MiXCR anew, one entry per CDR3 protein. The table lists under 800,000 distinct CDR3 sequences, about 15% of them singletons. To note about this clonotype: What it recognizes is unknown.

Germline V gene lookup returns CDR1 MDHEN and CDR2 SYDVKM. There are 14 residues in the CDR3. V dropped 8 bases and J dropped 3 bases, with 15 bases sitting between them. If no ophthalmopathy progression occurred within 18 months, Graves' hyperthyroidism was stable. Exclusion criteria comprised uncontrolled infection, other autoimmune disease, pregnancy or lactation. PBMCs were collected from a 10 ml volume of fresh peripheral blood. J is TRBJ2-3 and V is TRBV28, with D hard to call. Sequencing was done on a sample of blood. This receptor was identified in a woman aged 18-35 years with Graves' hyperthyroidism. CDR3 in amino acids: CASSFRLRTDTQYF. The DNA of the CDR3 is TGTGCCAGCTCTTTCAGGTTACGGACAGATACGCAGTATTTT.